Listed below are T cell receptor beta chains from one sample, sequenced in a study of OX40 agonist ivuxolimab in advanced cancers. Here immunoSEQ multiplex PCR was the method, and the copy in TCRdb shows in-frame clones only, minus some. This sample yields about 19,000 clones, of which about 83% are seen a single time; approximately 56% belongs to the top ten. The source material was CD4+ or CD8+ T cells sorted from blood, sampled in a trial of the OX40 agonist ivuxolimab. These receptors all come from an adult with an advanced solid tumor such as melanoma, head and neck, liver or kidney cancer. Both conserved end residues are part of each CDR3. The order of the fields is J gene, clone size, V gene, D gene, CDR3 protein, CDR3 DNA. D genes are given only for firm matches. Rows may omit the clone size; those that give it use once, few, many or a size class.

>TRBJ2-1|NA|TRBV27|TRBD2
CASSLYPASGGALYNEQFF
TGTGCCAGCAGTTTATACCCTGCTAGCGGGGGGGCCCTCTACAATGAGCAGTTCTTC
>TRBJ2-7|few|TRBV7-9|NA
CASSLEGRIYEQYF
TGTGCCAGCAGCTTAGAGGGACGGATCTACGAGCAGTACTTC
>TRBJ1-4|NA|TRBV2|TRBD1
CASSPGRGQGNEKLFF
TGTGCCAGCAGTCCCGGGAGGGGACAGGGCAATGAAAAACTGTTTTTT
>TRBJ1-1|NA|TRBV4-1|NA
CASSEVGMDTEAFF
TGCGCCAGCAGTGAAGTGGGGATGGACACTGAAGCTTTCTTT
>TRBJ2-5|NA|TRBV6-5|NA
CASSYSSETADGQYF
TGTGCCAGCAGTTACTCGAGTGAGACAGCCGACGGGCAGTACTTC
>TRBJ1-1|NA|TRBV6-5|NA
CASFQGAGAEAFF
TGTGCCAGCTTCCAGGGCGCCGGCGCTGAAGCTTTCTTT
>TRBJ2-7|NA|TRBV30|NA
CAWSVHNSRYEQYF
TGTGCCTGGAGTGTACATAATAGCCGCTACGAGCAGTACTTC
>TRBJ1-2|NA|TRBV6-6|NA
CASSSMRVNYGYTF
TGTGCCAGCAGCTCAATGAGGGTGAACTATGGCTACACCTTC
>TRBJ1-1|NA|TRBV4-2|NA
CASSSRLIQETSNTEAFF
TGTGCCAGCAGCTCACGTCTAATACAGGAGACCTCGAACACTGAAGCTTTCTTT
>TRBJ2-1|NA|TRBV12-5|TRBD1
CASGLAGQGYNEQFF
TGTGCTAGTGGTTTGGCGGGACAGGGATACAATGAGCAGTTCTTC
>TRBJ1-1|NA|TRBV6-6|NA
CASSDSTAFF
TGTGCCAGCAGCGACTCAACAGCTTTCTTT
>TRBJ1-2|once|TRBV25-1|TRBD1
CASRFKTGDGYTF
TGTGCCAGCAGATTTAAAACAGGGGATGGCTACACCTTC
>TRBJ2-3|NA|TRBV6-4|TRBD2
CASSDSSGGATDTQYF
TGTGCCAGCAGTGACTCGAGCGGGGGGGCCACAGATACGCAGTATTTT
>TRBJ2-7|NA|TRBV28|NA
CASLPGVGAYEQYF
TGTGCCAGCCTGCCCGGGGTAGGGGCGTACGAGCAGTACTTC
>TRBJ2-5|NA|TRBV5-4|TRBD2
CASSPRTSGETQYF
TGTGCCAGCAGCCCGCGGACTAGCGGGGAGACCCAGTACTTC
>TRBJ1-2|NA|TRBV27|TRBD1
CATRDSGFDYGYTF
TGTGCCACCCGGGACAGCGGCTTTGATTATGGCTACACCTTC
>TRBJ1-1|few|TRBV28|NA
CASSLTGNTEAFF
TGTGCCAGCAGTTTGACGGGGAACACTGAAGCTTTCTTT
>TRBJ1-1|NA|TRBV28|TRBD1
CASSYDRVVNTEAFF
TGTGCCAGCAGTTACGACAGGGTGGTGAACACTGAAGCTTTCTTT
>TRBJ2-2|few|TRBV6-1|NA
CASSEARLNRGELFF
TGTGCCAGCAGTGAAGCGCGACTAAATCGAGGGGAGCTGTTTTTT
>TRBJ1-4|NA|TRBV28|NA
CASSLSRMDYRGEKLFF
TGTGCCAGCAGTTTATCCCGGATGGACTATAGGGGTGAAAAACTGTTTTTT
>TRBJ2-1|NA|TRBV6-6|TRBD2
CASSYFAGGQNEQFF
TGTGCCAGCAGTTACTTCGCGGGGGGGCAGAATGAGCAGTTCTTC
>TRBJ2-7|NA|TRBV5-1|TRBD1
CASSLTGGPYEQYF
TGCGCCAGCAGCTTGACAGGGGGACCCTACGAGCAGTACTTC
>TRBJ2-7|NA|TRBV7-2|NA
CASSSSGGHEQYF
TGTGCCAGCAGCTCCTCTGGGGGGCACGAGCAGTACTTC
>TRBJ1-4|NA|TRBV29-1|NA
CSVSDGREKLFF
TGCAGCGTCTCCGACGGAAGAGAAAAACTGTTTTTT
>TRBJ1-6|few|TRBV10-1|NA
CASRSEAGEGPLHF
TGCGCCAGCAGATCGGAAGCAGGGGAAGGACCCCTCCACTTT
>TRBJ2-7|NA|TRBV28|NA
CASSSNEQYF
TGTGCCAGCAGTTCTAACGAGCAGTACTTC
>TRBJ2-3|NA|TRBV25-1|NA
CATCLTICRPDTQYF
TGTGCCACGTGCCTCACCATTTGTCGGCCAGATACGCAGTATTTT
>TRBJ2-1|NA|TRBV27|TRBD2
CASSLGLAGSYNEQFF
TGTGCCAGCAGTCTCGGACTAGCGGGGTCCTACAATGAGCAGTTCTTC
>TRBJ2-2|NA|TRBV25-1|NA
CASTRSANTGELFF
TGTGCCAGCACCCGGTCAGCGAACACCGGGGAGCTGTTTTTT
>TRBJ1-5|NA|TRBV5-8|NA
CASSAGGRQPQHF
TGTGCCAGCAGCGCCGGTGGGCGTCAGCCCCAGCATTTT
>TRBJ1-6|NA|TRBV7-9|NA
CASSLVFGNSPLHF
TGTGCCAGCAGCTTAGTATTTGGTAATTCACCCCTCCACTTT
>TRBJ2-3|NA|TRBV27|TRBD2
CASSLFPSGGTDTQYF
TGTGCCAGCAGTTTATTTCCTAGCGGAGGCACAGATACGCAGTATTTT
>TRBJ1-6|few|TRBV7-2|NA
CASSFTVTGSPLHF
TGTGCCAGCAGCTTTACAGTGACGGGATCACCCCTCCACTTT
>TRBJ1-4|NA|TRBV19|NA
CASSIIFPTTQEKLFF
TGTGCCAGTAGTATTATTTTCCCAACCACCCAAGAAAAACTGTTTTTT
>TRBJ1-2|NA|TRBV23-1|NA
CVGSELYGYTF
TGCGTAGGTTCAGAACTCTATGGCTACACCTTC
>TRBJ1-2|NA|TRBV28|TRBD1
CASSLGQGLYGYTF
TGTGCCAGCAGTTTAGGACAGGGCTTATATGGCTACACCTTC
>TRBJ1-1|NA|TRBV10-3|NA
CATDSGTEAFF
TGTGCCACCGACTCGGGGACTGAAGCTTTCTTT